These 18 T cell receptor beta chains were all obtained from the same sample, sequenced in a study of regulatory T cells in long-lasting Graves disease. In building TCR beta libraries, iRepertoire HTBI primers were used together with Arm-PCR of CDR3 regions. TCRdb reprocessed the multiplex PCR reads with MiXCR, giving one entry per CDR3 protein. The top ten clones hold approximately 20% of a sample with 390,000 or so distinct CDR3 sequences, roughly 12% of them seen once. The time point here: newly diagnosed GD, antithyroid drugs for less than 3 months. The TCR library was prepared using RNA isolated from PBMCs. These data were also reused for a study on T cells in Graves' hyperthyroidism and ophthalmopathy.

Specimen: peripheral blood mononuclear cells (PBMCs), collected at new diagnosis, from a patient treated with antithyroid drugs. The receptors were sampled from a woman between 18 and 29 years old with Graves disease.

The CDR3 spells CASSNTDSPFPSGANVLTF. CDR3 DNA sequence: TGTGCCAGCAGCAATACTGACTCCCCATTCCCCTCTGGGGCCAACGTCCTGACTTTC. This chain connects TRBV9 to TRBJ2-6; the D is unclear. In germline, CDR1 is SGDLS, CDR2 YYNGEE. Trimming shortened V by 4 bases and J by 0 bases, and 20 bases separated the two germline ends. The CDR3 is made up of 19 amino acids.

This clonotype came up many times. This sequence joins TRBV20-1 and TRBJ1-2, with D unclear. Germline V lookup: CDR1 DFQATT, CDR2 SNEGSKA (reference sequence). CDR3 size: 13 residues. Trimming took 0 bases from V and 2 from J, leaving 7 bases between them. The CDR3, as DNA: TGCAGTGCTAGAGATGCCAGGAACTATGGCTACACCTTC. Translating it yields CSARDARNYGYTF.

In its sample, this clonotype was seen many times. This sequence joins TRBV7-3 and TRBJ2-1; perhaps TRBD2 as D (5 bases). V was shortened by 5 bases and J by 5 bases, with 16 bases between the two germline ends. This CDR3 is 15 amino acids long. CDR1 is SGHTA, CDR2 FQGTGA, per germline. CDR3 sequence (DNA): TGTGCCAGCAGCGCAAGGGAGCGGCGACACAATGAGCAGTTCTTC. Protein: CASSARERRHNEQFF.

This clonotype was recorded many times. The chain is built from TRBV7-2 and TRBJ2-7, with D uncertain. V lost 3 bases to trimming and J lost 4 bases, with 7 bases between them. The germline V gene encodes CDR1 SGHTA and CDR2 FQGNSA. This CDR3 contains 12 residues. CDR3 sequence: CASSFTEYEQYF. In DNA form, the CDR3 reads TGTGCCAGCAGCTTTACAGAATACGAGCAGTACTTC.

This clonotype occurred many times. The chain employs TRBV7-2 and TRBJ1-5; no reliable D call. The CDR3 length is 15 residues. Germline V gene data show CDR1 as SGHTA and CDR2 as FQGNSA. The V and J ends lost 3 bases and 2 bases respectively, with 11 bases between them. DNA of the CDR3: TGTGCCAGCAGCTTCGACGGAAGGGGCAATCAGCCCCAGCATTTT. This translates into CASSFDGRGNQPQHF.

This clonotype occurred many times. CDR3 coding DNA: TGTGCCAGCAGCGCTACTTCCAATGAGCAGTTCTTC. Amino acids: CASSATSNEQFF. The V and J genes are TRBV9 and TRBJ2-1; D gene uncertain. Trimming removed 3 bases from V and 6 bases from J, with 7 bases in between. The CDR3 runs to 12 residues. The germline CDR1 and CDR2 sequences are SGDLS and YYNGEE.

The chain is built from TRBV4-1 and TRBJ2-3; 7 nucleotides agree with TRBD2. Looked up from germline, CDR1 is MGHRA and CDR2 is YSYEKL. V lost 3 bases and J lost 0; bases outside the gene matches: 9. The CDR3 has 17 amino acids. The CDR3 nucleotides are TGCGCCAGCAGCCACACCCTACTTAGCGGGAGCACAGATACGCAGTATTTT. This translates into CASSHTLLSGSTDTQYF.

This clonotype was seen at least ten times. This rearrangement joins TRBV19 to TRBJ1-1, with D unresolved. The V gene's germline CDR1 is LNHDA and CDR2 SQIVND (reference sequence). With 7 bases removed from V and 4 bases from J, the gap between germline ends came to 13 bases. This CDR3 region has 13 residues. The CDR3 loop reads CASMRGGSTEAFF. The CDR3 bases are TGTGCCAGTATGAGAGGAGGGAGCACTGAAGCTTTCTTT.

There are many counts of this clonotype. The genes are TRBV12-3 or TRBV12-4 and TRBJ1-6; tentatively, D is TRBD1 (5 bases). Between the trimmed V and J ends, which lost 7 bases and 8 bases, there was a span of 15 bases. This CDR3 region has 14 residues. CDR3 sequence reads: CASTPGDSDSPLHF. CDR3 in DNA: TGTGCCAGCACCCCGGGGGACTCTGATTCACCCCTCCACTTT.

This clonotype turned up a few times. The chain carries TRBV25-1 and TRBJ1-5; perhaps TRBD1 as D (6 bases). Germline CDR1 MGHDK, CDR2 SYGVNS. Trimming cost V 1 base and J 9 bases, with 25 bases left between them. The CDR3 spans 18 residues. CDR3 nucleotides: TGTGCCAGCAGTGAATTTGAAGTTCCAGGGGAAGGGATCTGGCCCCAGCATTTT. This gives the protein CASSEFEVPGEGIWPQHF. The whole variable domain, remainder taken from reference TRBV25-1 and TRBJ1-5, is EADIYQTPRYLVIGTGKKITLECSQTMGHDKMYWYQQDPGMELHLIHYSYGVNSTEKGDLSSESTVSRIRTEHFPLTLESARPSHTSQYLCASSEFEVPGEGIWPQHFGDGTRLSIL.

Many counts were recorded for this clonotype. The chain has TRBV30 and TRBJ1-5; D remains ambiguous. This CDR3 spans 13 amino acids. V was cut by 5 bases and J by 0 bases, with 8 bases left in between. Germline lookup yields CDR1 GTSNPN and CDR2 SVGIG (reference sequence). CDR3 DNA sequence: TGTGCCTGGTCAGTGAATAGCAATCAGCCCCAGCATTTT. Translated: CAWSVNSNQPQHF.

This clonotype appeared many times. This chain uses TRBV3-1 with TRBJ1-6, with 9 bases lining up with TRBD1. Germline CDR1 is LGHDT and CDR2 is YNNKEL (reference sequence). This CDR3 is 18 amino acids long. The V and J ends lost 1 base and 11 bases, in that order; junction bases with no gene match: 15. The CDR3 protein is CASSQVLTSGTGRPPLHF. As DNA, the CDR3 is TGTGCCAGCAGCCAAGTCCTCACTTCCGGGACAGGGCGGCCACCCCTCCACTTT. The whole variable domain, filled in from reference TRBV3-1 and TRBJ1-6, reads DTAVSQTPKYLVTQMGNDKSIKCEQNLGHDTMYWYKQDSKKFLKIMFSYNNKELIINETVPNRFSPKSPDKAHLNLHINSLELGDSAVYFCASSQVLTSGTGRPPLHFGNGTRLTVT.

This clonotype was detected ten times or more. The chain links TRBV7-9 to TRBJ1-1, with D unresolved. V lost 5 bases and J 3 bases, leaving 13 bases between the germline ends. Germline V gives CDR1 SEHNR, CDR2 FQNEAQ (reference sequence). The CDR3 totals 14 residues. This CDR3 reads CASSPGSKYTEAFF. In DNA, the CDR3 is TGTGCCAGCAGCCCCGGTTCAAAATACACTGAAGCTTTCTTT.

This clonotype was counted only a few times. V usage is TRBV20-1 and J usage is TRBJ2-1; 9 positions match TRBD2. V was clipped by 0 bases and J by 14 bases; unmatched bases: 11. This CDR3 is built from 14 residues. Germline V gene data show CDR1 as DFQATT and CDR2 as SNEGSKA (reference sequence). The CDR3 reads CSARDPFSGSKEFF. CDR3 sequence (DNA): TGCAGTGCTAGAGACCCTTTTAGCGGGAGTAAGGAGTTCTTC.

This clonotype was detected ten times or more. The V gene is TRBV10-3, the J gene TRBJ2-1, with a weak D call TRBD2 (6 bases). Deletions cut 2 bases from V and 5 bases from J, with 13 bases between. The CDR3 contains 15 residues. CDR1 ENHRY and CDR2 SYGVKD come from the germline V gene. The CDR3 protein is CAISEDRDLDNEQFF. Written as DNA, the CDR3 is TGTGCCATCAGTGAGGATCGGGACTTGGACAATGAGCAGTTCTTC.

This clonotype was observed many times. This sequence joins TRBV27 and TRBJ2-1, with 8 bases aligning to TRBD1. Germline V gene sequence: CDR1 MNHEY, CDR2 SMNVEV (reference sequence). Trimming took 5 bases from V and 8 from J; bases not matched to a gene: 11. The CDR3 contains 15 residues. This chain's CDR3 is CASSPTVSTGDEQFF. DNA for the CDR3: TGTGCCAGCAGTCCTACAGTTTCGACAGGGGATGAGCAGTTCTTC.

This clonotype was seen ten or more times. The CDR3: CASSLNERFYGYTF. The CDR3 coding sequence is TGTGCCAGCAGTCTGAATGAACGTTTCTATGGCTACACCTTC. The chain employs TRBV27 and TRBJ1-2, with no clear D. Trimming removed 5 bases from V and 4 bases from J, with 14 bases in between. From germline, CDR1 is MNHEY and CDR2 SMNVEV (reference sequence). The CDR3 spans 14 residues.

This clonotype was counted ten times or more. This chain uses TRBV5-1 with TRBJ2-5; D is ambiguous. Between the trimmed V and J ends, which lost 0 bases and 1 base, there was a span of 13 bases. Germline-derived CDR1 and CDR2 are SGHRS and YFSETQ. CDR3 size: 16 residues. CDR3 protein: CASSLDSFSLQETQYF. The CDR3 bases are TGCGCCAGCAGCTTGGATTCGTTCAGCCTCCAAGAGACCCAGTACTTC.